This T cell receptor beta chain comes out of a study of Ad26.COV2.S vaccination and SARS-CoV-2 variants. TCRdb keeps only in-frame clones here, not all; method: immunoSEQ multiplex PCR. This table holds about 460,000 clones, about nine tenths found once. Study-level points and caveats: Vaccine recipients and placebo recipients showed similar non-spike TCR breadth. From the TCR breadth and depth analyses, total T cell responses may have been underestimated. People given the vaccine had a wider spike-specific TCR breadth than placebo recipients did.

Worth noting for this clone: The antigen remains unidentified. The junction shows a germline mismatch at one end, possibly a read error.

As to treatment: some 19 received Ad26.COV2.S at low or high dose, single or two shots; 5 received placebo; per-sample allocation not given. Collection of samples fell on day 63 after the first vaccine or placebo injection. Germline CDR1 is SSHAT and CDR2 is FNYEAQ (reference sequence). The CDR3 runs 15 residues. The chain has TRBV7-7 and TRBJ2-5; 9 nucleotides match TRBD1. This clonotype originated in a person aged 18-60 years who received the Ad26.COV2.S COVID-19 vaccine or a placebo. This sample comprised peripheral blood, obtained in a trial of Ad26.COV2.S vaccine versus placebo. CDR3 sequence (DNA): TGTGCTAGCAGCTTAGGGACAGGGATCTCGGAGACCCAGTACTTC. Amino acids: CASSLGTGISETQYF.